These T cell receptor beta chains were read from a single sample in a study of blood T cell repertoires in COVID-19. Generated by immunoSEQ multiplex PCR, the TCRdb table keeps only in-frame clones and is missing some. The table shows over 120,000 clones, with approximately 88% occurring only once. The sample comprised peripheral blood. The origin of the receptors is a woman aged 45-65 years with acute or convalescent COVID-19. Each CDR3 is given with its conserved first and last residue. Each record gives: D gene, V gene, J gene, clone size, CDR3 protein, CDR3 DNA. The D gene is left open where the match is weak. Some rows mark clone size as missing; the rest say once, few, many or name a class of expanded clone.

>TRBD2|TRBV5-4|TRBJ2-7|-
CASSPHGLAKVYEQYF
TGTGCCAGCAGCCCTCACGGACTAGCGAAGGTGTACGAGCAGTACTTC
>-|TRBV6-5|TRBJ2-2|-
CASSRRQGNTGELFF
TGTGCCAGCAGCCGTAGGCAGGGCAACACCGGGGAGCTGTTTTTT
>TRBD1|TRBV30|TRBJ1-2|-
CAWSGTGGLRYGYTF
TGTGCCTGGAGTGGGACAGGGGGGCTGAGGTATGGCTACACCTTC
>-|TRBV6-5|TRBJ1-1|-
CASKMTGLNTEAFF
TGTGCCAGCAAAATGACAGGACTGAACACTGAAGCTTTCTTT
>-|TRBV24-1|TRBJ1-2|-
CATSDLKGVGYTF
TGTGCCACCAGTGATCTCAAGGGGGTTGGCTACACCTTC
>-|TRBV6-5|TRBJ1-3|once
CASRPDFSGNTIYF
TGTGCCAGCAGGCCAGACTTCTCTGGAAACACCATATATTTT
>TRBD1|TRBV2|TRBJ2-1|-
CASIPGQGQNEQFF
TGTGCCAGCATTCCCGGACAGGGTCAGAATGAGCAGTTCTTC
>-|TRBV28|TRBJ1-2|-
CASSLGSYGYTF
TGTGCCAGCAGTTTAGGGAGCTATGGCTACACCTTC
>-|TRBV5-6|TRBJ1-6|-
CASSPQGWNSPLHF
TGTGCCAGCAGCCCACAGGGATGGAATTCACCCCTCCACTTT
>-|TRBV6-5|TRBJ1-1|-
CASSTPQGYNTEAFF
TGTGCCAGCAGTACCCCACAGGGATATAACACTGAAGCTTTCTTT
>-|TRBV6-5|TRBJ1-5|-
CASSYGGGQPQHF
TGTGCCAGCAGTTACGGAGGTGGCCAGCCCCAGCATTTT
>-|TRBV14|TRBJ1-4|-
CASSHLRQPNEKLFF
TGTGCCAGCAGCCACCTGAGACAGCCTAATGAAAAACTGTTTTTT
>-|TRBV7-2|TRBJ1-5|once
CASSPPRATPGQPQHF
TGTGCCAGCAGCCCCCCCAGGGCTACACCTGGGCAGCCCCAGCATTTT
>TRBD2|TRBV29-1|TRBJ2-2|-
CSVKREGLTGELFF
TGCAGCGTGAAGCGGGAGGGCCTCACCGGGGAGCTGTTTTTT
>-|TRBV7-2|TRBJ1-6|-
CASSLEHSPLHF
TGTGCCAGCAGCTTAGAGCATTCACCCCTCCACTTT
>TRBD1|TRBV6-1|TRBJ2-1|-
CASSEGQGAYEQFF
TGTGCCAGCAGTGAGGGCCAGGGGGCCTATGAGCAGTTCTTC
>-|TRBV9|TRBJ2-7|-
CASSVDGGGSLYEQYF
TGTGCCAGCAGCGTAGACGGGGGAGGTAGTTTGTATGAGCAGTACTTC
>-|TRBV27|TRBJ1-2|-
CASSFRQGYGYTF
TGTGCCAGCAGTTTTAGGCAGGGGTATGGCTACACCTTC
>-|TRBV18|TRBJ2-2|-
CASSPRVGQGDTGELFF
TGTGCCAGCTCACCACGCGTCGGTCAGGGTGACACCGGGGAGCTGTTTTTT
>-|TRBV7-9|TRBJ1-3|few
CASSPPGGALGNTIYF
TGTGCCAGCAGCCCCCCCGGGGGGGCGCTGGGAAACACCATATATTTT
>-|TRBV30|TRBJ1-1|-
CAWRQQGGTEAFF
TGTGCCTGGAGACAACAGGGCGGGACTGAAGCTTTCTTT
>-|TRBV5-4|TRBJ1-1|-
CASSPAPQNTEAFF
TGTGCCAGCAGTCCCGCCCCACAGAACACTGAAGCTTTCTTT
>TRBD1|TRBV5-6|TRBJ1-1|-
CASNQGAGTEAFF
TGTGCCAGCAATCAGGGGGCGGGGACTGAAGCTTTCTTT
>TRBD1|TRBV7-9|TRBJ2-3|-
CASGYTGGTDTQYF
TGTGCCAGCGGTTATACAGGGGGGACTGATACGCAGTATTTT
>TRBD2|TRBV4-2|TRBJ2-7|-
CASSQDMSGGSSYEQYF
TGTGCCAGCAGCCAAGATATGTCGGGAGGTAGCTCCTACGAGCAGTACTTC
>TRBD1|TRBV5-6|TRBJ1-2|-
CASSIPAQQGALGYTF
TGTGCCAGCAGCATTCCGGCCCAACAGGGGGCGCTTGGCTACACCTTC
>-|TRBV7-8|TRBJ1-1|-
CASSQGQRNTEAFF
TGTGCCAGCAGCCAAGGACAGAGGAACACTGAAGCTTTCTTT
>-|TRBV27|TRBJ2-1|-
CASSSLAAVDEQFF
TGTGCCAGCAGTTCCTTAGCGGCCGTCGATGAGCAGTTCTTC
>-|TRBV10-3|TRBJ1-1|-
CATFNWGSNMNTEAFF
TGTGCCACCTTCAACTGGGGCTCGAACATGAACACTGAAGCTTTCTTT
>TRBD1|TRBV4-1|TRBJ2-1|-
CASSPWTGFSEQFF
TGCGCCAGCAGCCCGTGGACAGGGTTCTCTGAGCAGTTCTTC
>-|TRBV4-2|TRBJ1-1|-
CASSQDSRTVLSNTEAFF
TGTGCCAGCAGCCAAGACAGTCGGACAGTACTCTCGAACACTGAAGCTTTCTTT
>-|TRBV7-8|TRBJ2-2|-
CAEGLDNTGELFF
TGTGCGGAGGGACTCGATAACACCGGGGAGCTGTTTTTT
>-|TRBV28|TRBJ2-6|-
CATKGQDSGANVLTF
TGTGCCACCAAGGGACAAGACTCTGGGGCCAACGTCCTGACTTTC
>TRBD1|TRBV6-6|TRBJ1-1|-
CASSLQGRTEAFF
TGTGCCAGCAGCCTACAGGGGCGGACTGAAGCTTTCTTT
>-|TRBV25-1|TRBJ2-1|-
CASSIAADYNEQFF
TGTGCCAGCAGTATAGCAGCCGACTACAATGAGCAGTTCTTC
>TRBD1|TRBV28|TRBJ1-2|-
CASNLGTGRLYGYTF
TGTGCCAGCAACCTTGGGACAGGGAGACTCTATGGCTACACCTTC
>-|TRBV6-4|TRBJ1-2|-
CASSESPGGVGYGYTF
TGTGCCAGCAGTGAATCCCCGGGGGGAGTAGGGTATGGCTACACCTTC
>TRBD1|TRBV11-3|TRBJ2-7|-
CASSPEGASYEQYF
TGTGCCAGCAGCCCCGAGGGGGCCTCCTACGAGCAGTACTTC
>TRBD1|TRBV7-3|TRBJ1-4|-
CASSSTGDDEKLFF
TGTGCCAGCAGCTCGACAGGGGATGATGAAAAACTGTTTTTT
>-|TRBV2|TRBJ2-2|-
CASRQAANTGELFF
TGTGCCAGCCGCCAGGCAGCGAACACCGGGGAGCTGTTTTTT
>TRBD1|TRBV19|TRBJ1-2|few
CASSSRQGSYGYTF
TGTGCCAGTAGTTCTAGACAGGGTAGTTATGGCTACACCTTC
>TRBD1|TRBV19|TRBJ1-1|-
CASKTGANTEAFF
TGTGCCAGTAAGACAGGGGCAAACACTGAAGCTTTCTTT
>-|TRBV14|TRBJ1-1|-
CASSQDRTGEAFF
TGTGCCAGCAGCCAAGACAGAACGGGTGAAGCTTTCTTT
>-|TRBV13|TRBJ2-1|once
CASSFLQGNEQFF
TGTGCCAGCAGCTTTCTTCAGGGGAATGAGCAGTTCTTC
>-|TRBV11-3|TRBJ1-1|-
CASSFTGDTEAFF
TGTGCCAGCAGCTTTACCGGTGACACTGAAGCTTTCTTT